A selection of T cell receptor beta chains follows, all from one sample in a study of blood T cell repertoires in COVID-19. Sequenced by immunoSEQ multiplex PCR; TCRdb stores in-frame clones only, minus some. The table has 300,000 to 400,000 clones, less than 85% seen once. Source material: PBMCs or T cells enriched from blood (not recorded which). These receptor sequences come from a woman aged 30 to 39 who had been exposed to COVID-19. Both conserved end residues are part of each CDR3. Each record gives: V gene, clone size, J gene, D gene, CDR3 DNA, CDR3 protein. D genes are given only for firm matches. Clone size is not always given. Where it is, it says once, few, many or a class for expanded clones.

TRBV5-4	.	TRBJ2-3	.	TGTGCCAGCAGCCGCCAGGGTCCGGATACGCAGTATTTT	CASSRQGPDTQYF
TRBV5-4	.	TRBJ2-5	.	TGTGCCAGCAGCTTGGATTCGGAGACCCAGTACTTC	CASSLDSETQYF
TRBV6-5	.	TRBJ1-5	TRBD1	TGTGCCAGCGAGGGGGACAGTAATCAGCCCCAGCATTTT	CASEGDSNQPQHF
TRBV19	.	TRBJ2-2	TRBD2	TGTGCCAGTATCAGGGGGACTAGCGGAAAGAACACCGGGGAGCTGTTTTTT	CASIRGTSGKNTGELFF
TRBV27	.	TRBJ2-3	.	TGTGCCAGCAGTTTATCCTGGACTACAAGGAGGAATACGCAGTATTTT	CASSLSWTTRRNTQYF
TRBV30	.	TRBJ1-1	TRBD1	TGTGCCTGGAGTGCCACCCAGGGGGTGGCTGAAGCTTTCTTT	CAWSATQGVAEAFF
TRBV18	.	TRBJ2-4	TRBD1	TGTGCCAGCTCGCCATCGACAGGGGTGGACATTCAGTACTTC	CASSPSTGVDIQYF
TRBV24-1	.	TRBJ1-5	.	TGTGCCACCAGTGATCCTGACCAGGCCGGTCAGCCCCAGCATTTT	CATSDPDQAGQPQHF
TRBV11-2	.	TRBJ1-2	TRBD1	TGTGCCAGCAGCTCCCCAGGGGGCACCTATGGCTACACCTTC	CASSSPGGTYGYTF
TRBV5-1	once	TRBJ1-1	.	TGCGCCAGCATCTGGGAGGGGCACACTGAAGCTTTCTTT	CASIWEGHTEAFF
TRBV28	.	TRBJ2-4	.	TGTGCCAGCAGTTTTGACCCGCGGCGCATTCAGTACTTC	CASSFDPRRIQYF
TRBV3-1/TRBV3-2	.	TRBJ2-1	.	TGTGCCAGCAGCCCAATACCGAGCTCCTACAATGAGCAGTTCTTC	CASSPIPSSYNEQFF
TRBV2	.	TRBJ2-7	.	TGTGCCAGCAGTGAAGGCACGGTGCTCCTGGAGCAGTACTTC	CASSEGTVLLEQYF
TRBV19	.	TRBJ1-5	.	TGTGCCACCCAGTGGAGCAATCAGCCCCAGCATTTT	CATQWSNQPQHF
TRBV27	.	TRBJ2-4	TRBD1	TGTGCCAGCGGGACAGGGGGCCTAAACATTCAGTACTTC	CASGTGGLNIQYF
TRBV5-4	.	TRBJ2-1	.	TGTGCCAGCAGCTCCGGACTCCGGAATGAGCAGTTCTTC	CASSSGLRNEQFF
TRBV11-2	few	TRBJ2-7	.	TGTGCCAGCAGCTTACCAGAAGCCTACGAGCAGTACTTC	CASSLPEAYEQYF
TRBV30	.	TRBJ1-6	TRBD1	TGTGCCTGGGGGGGACAGGTGATTTCACCCCTCCACTTT	CAWGGQVISPLHF
TRBV28	once	TRBJ1-3	TRBD1	TGTGCCAGCAGTCCTCGAAAGCTAGGGACAGGGCGCGGAAACACCATATATTTT	CASSPRKLGTGRGNTIYF
TRBV10-3	once	TRBJ1-1	.	TGTGCCATCGGATCGGACAGGAACACTGAAGCTTTCTTT	CAIGSDRNTEAFF
TRBV19	.	TRBJ2-4	.	TGTGCCACACGGACCCCCGGGGACATTCAGTACTTC	CATRTPGDIQYF
TRBV5-1	.	TRBJ1-6	TRBD1	TGCGCCAGCAGCCTGACAGGGGGCGATAGTAATTCACCCCTCCACTTT	CASSLTGGDSNSPLHF
TRBV29-1	.	TRBJ1-2	TRBD1	TGCAGCGTTCGCGAAAGTGGGACAGGACCGCTCCACTATTATGGCTACACCTTC	CSVRESGTGPLHYYGYTF
TRBV28	.	TRBJ1-3	TRBD1	TGTGCCAGCAGTCCCCCCCCGGGACAGGTTACTAGCTCTGGAAACACCATATATTTT	CASSPPPGQVTSSGNTIYF
TRBV27	few	TRBJ2-7	TRBD2	TGTGCCAGCAGAGGATCCGTAGGACTAGCGGGACCTAGCTCCTACGAGCAGTACTTC	CASRGSVGLAGPSSYEQYF
TRBV13	.	TRBJ1-2	TRBD1	TGTGCCAGCAGCCAAACCCAGGGGGCGGGTGGCTACACCTTC	CASSQTQGAGGYTF
TRBV2	.	TRBJ2-7	.	TGTGCCAGCTATAGTAGCGAGCAGTACTTC	CASYSSEQYF
TRBV5-1	.	TRBJ2-1	TRBD2	TGCGCCAGCAGTTTGGGCCCTAGCGGGAGTGGTAATGAGCAGTTCTTC	CASSLGPSGSGNEQFF
TRBV2	.	TRBJ2-7	.	TGTGCCAGCAGGCAGGGTGTGTACGAGCAGTACTTC	CASRQGVYEQYF
TRBV6-5	.	TRBJ1-1	.	TGTGCCAGCAGTTACCCACAGGCCATTGAAGCTTTCTTT	CASSYPQAIEAFF
TRBV10-2	.	TRBJ1-6	.	TGCGCCAGCAGTGAGCTTCTGTTCCCTAACTCACCCCTCCACTTT	CASSELLFPNSPLHF
TRBV6-1	once	TRBJ1-3	TRBD1	TGTGCCAGCAGTGACGGCACAGGGGGAGGAAACACCATATATTTT	CASSDGTGGGNTIYF
TRBV6-5	.	TRBJ1-1	.	TGTGCCAGCAGGACGGGTACATTTGGGACTGAAGCTTTCTTT	CASRTGTFGTEAFF
TRBV9	.	TRBJ2-7	.	TGTGCCAGCAGCGTAGGTTTGCGAAACTCCTACGAGCAGTACTTC	CASSVGLRNSYEQYF
TRBV7-8	.	TRBJ2-7	.	TGTGCCAGCAGCCGAACTACGTACGAGCAGTACTTC	CASSRTTYEQYF
TRBV10-1	.	TRBJ1-4	.	TGCGCCAGCAGTGTCAGGTATTTGGGCGAAAAACTGTTTTTT	CASSVRYLGEKLFF
TRBV7-9	.	TRBJ1-3	TRBD1	TGTGCCAGCAGCGACGACAGGGGGTCTGGAAACACCATATATTTT	CASSDDRGSGNTIYF
TRBV13	.	TRBJ2-2	TRBD2	TGTGCCAGCAGCTTAGCGGGACTAGCGGGACTGACCGGGGAGCTGTTTTTT	CASSLAGLAGLTGELFF
TRBV19	.	TRBJ1-2	TRBD1	TGTGCCAGTAGTCCCGGGACAGGGTCTGGCTACACCTTC	CASSPGTGSGYTF
TRBV4-1	.	TRBJ1-3	.	TGCGCCAGCAGCCAAGGCCCAGGGGCTGGAAACACCATATATTTT	CASSQGPGAGNTIYF
TRBV19	once	TRBJ2-1	TRBD1	TGTGCCAGTAGTCAGCGGGACAGGGGTTACAATGAGCAGTTCTTC	CASSQRDRGYNEQFF
TRBV7-8	.	TRBJ1-1	.	TGTGCCAGCAGCCCAGAGAACACTGAAGCTTTCTTT	CASSPENTEAFF
TRBV2	.	TRBJ1-6	.	TGTGCCAGCAGTGAAAACGAGGGGGTTTGGTCACCCCTCCACTTT	CASSENEGVWSPLHF
TRBV7-9	.	TRBJ2-7	.	TGTGCCAGCAGCTCATACATGGGCCAACTCCGCTACGAGCAGTACTTC	CASSSYMGQLRYEQYF
TRBV5-1	.	TRBJ1-1	.	TGCGCCAGCAGCTTGGTACCCGATACTCCTGAAGCTTTCTTT	CASSLVPDTPEAFF
TRBV19	once	TRBJ2-7	.	TGTGCCAGTAGCATAGGTGGGGCCAACTCCTACGAGCAGTACTTC	CASSIGGANSYEQYF
TRBV28	.	TRBJ1-5	TRBD1	TGTGCCAGCAGTTTACACAGGCCAGGGGGGCAGCCCCAGCATTTT	CASSLHRPGGQPQHF
TRBV9	.	TRBJ2-3	TRBD2	TGTGCCAGCAGCGCCTCCCGGGGGGGCCTAACAGATACGCAGTATTTT	CASSASRGGLTDTQYF
TRBV4-2	.	TRBJ1-1	.	TGTGCCACTCGAGAGGGGGAGAGATCAGGCACTGAAGCTTTCTTT	CATREGERSGTEAFF